The 30 T cell receptor beta chains given below trace back to one sample, sequenced in a study of cytomegalovirus exposure and HLA in healthy donors. PCR primers comprised 60 Vbeta and 13 Jbeta primers. Repertoires were generated with immunoSEQ multiplex PCR, while TCRdb's copy carries only in-frame clones and drops some. The sample lists about 94,000 clones, 50% to 75% occurring once. Sequencing was performed on PBMCs. These receptors all come from a man aged 25 to 40 in good health and CMV-seronegative.

The CDR3 coding sequence is TGTGCCAGCACCATAGGGGGACACACTGAAGCTTTCTTT. Protein product: CASTIGGHTEAFF. This chain links TRBV2 with TRBJ1-1, with D tentatively TRBD1 (6 bases). This CDR3 has 13 residues. Germline V lookup: CDR1 SNHLY, CDR2 FYNNEI. The V gene lost 7 bases and the J gene lost 3 bases, with 12 bases spanning the gap.

J is TRBJ2-1 and V is TRBV11-2; 12 nucleotides line up with TRBD2. CDR1 is SGHAT and CDR2 is FQNNGV in the germline V gene. This CDR3 has 15 residues. With V trimmed by 5 bases and J by 7 bases, 6 bases remained unmatched. The DNA of the CDR3 is TGTGCCAGCAGCCTAGCGGGGGGGCCGCGGAATGAGCAGTTCTTC. This codes for CASSLAGGPRNEQFF.

This clone was detected a few times. The gene calls are TRBV19 and TRBJ1-5; possibly TRBD1 for D (6 bases). Germline assignment: CDR1 LNHDA and CDR2 SQIVND (reference sequence). This CDR3 is 14 amino acids long. Between the trimmed V and J ends, which lost 4 bases and 4 bases, there was a span of 11 bases. Written as DNA, the CDR3 is TGTGCCAGTAGTACACAGGGAGGGAATCAGCCCCAGCATTTT. It encodes CASSTQGGNQPQHF. The full variable domain, with the rest looked up from reference TRBV19 and TRBJ1-5, is DGGITQSPKYLFRKEGQNVTLSCEQNLNHDAMYWYRQDPGQGLRLIYYSQIVNDFQKGDIAEGYSVSREKKESFPLTVTSAQKNPTAFYLCASSTQGGNQPQHFGDGTRLSIL.

CDR3: CASSEASSQGGYEQYF. CDR3 in DNA: TGTGCCAGCAGTGAAGCTTCGTCACAGGGGGGCTACGAGCAGTACTTC. The rearrangement links TRBV6-1 to TRBJ2-7; 8 bases map to TRBD1. Germline V gene lookup returns CDR1 MNHNS and CDR2 SASEGT. V gave up 0 bases and J gave up 3 bases; unmatched junction bases: 7. The CDR3 runs 16 residues.

The chain has TRBV5-1 and TRBJ2-5, with 7 bases identical to TRBD2. Trimming took 2 bases from V and 5 from J; bases not matched to a gene: 3. The CDR3 covers 13 residues. CDR1 is SGHRS and CDR2 is YFSETQ in the germline V gene. The chain's CDR3 is CASSLTSVETQYF. CDR3 DNA: TGCGCCAGCAGCTTAACTAGCGTGGAGACCCAGTACTTC.

This clone was seen more than once but under ten times. This chain joins TRBV19 and TRBJ2-7; TRBD1 might be the D (6 bases). Trimming removed 8 bases from V and 5 bases from J, with 16 bases in between. Germline CDR1 reads LNHDA; CDR2 reads SQIVND (reference sequence). The CDR3 runs 13 residues. CDR3 sequence (DNA): TGTGCCAGTCGGTCACAGGGTAACGACGAGCAGTACTTC. It translates to CASRSQGNDEQYF.

With regard to this clone: At one end the junction does not follow the germline gene, possibly because of a read error. The chain links TRBV28 to TRBJ2-1, with 8 bases matching TRBD2. Germline V gene lookup returns CDR1 MDHEN and CDR2 SYDVKM. The CDR3 covers 17 residues. CDR3 in amino acids: CASSKNIAGKAYSEQFF. The CDR3 coding sequence is TGTGCCAGCAGTAAGAATATAGCGGGGAAGGCGTACAGTGAGCAGTTCTTC.

This clone was counted a few times. V usage is TRBV11-1 and J usage is TRBJ2-7; 7 nucleotides line up with TRBD1. The CDR3 is 15 residues long. J lost 0 bases, V lost 2 bases, and 4 bases had no gene match. CDR1 and CDR2 from the germline V gene are SGHAT and FQDESV (reference sequence). The CDR3 loop is CASSLLGQSSYEQYF. CDR3 DNA: TGTGCCAGCAGCTTACTGGGACAGAGCTCCTACGAGCAGTACTTC.

A few counts support this clone. V is TRBV29-1 and J is TRBJ2-1; 14 positions match TRBD2. Trimming removed 3 bases from V and 7 bases from J; junction bases left unmatched: 2. The CDR3 is 14 amino acids. Germline V CDR1 and CDR2: SQVTM, ANQGSEA. CDR3 DNA sequence: TGCAGCGTTGAGAGACTAGCGGGAGGGAATGAGCAGTTCTTC. It codes for CSVERLAGGNEQFF.

The V and J genes are TRBV7-2 and TRBJ1-3; TRBD1 matches at 10 bases. This CDR3 is built from 15 residues. Germline V gives CDR1 SGHTA, CDR2 FQGNSA. V lost 5 bases, J lost 7 bases, and 8 bases stayed unmatched. The CDR3 loop is CASSLWTGGGNTIYF. The CDR3 region has the DNA TGTGCCAGCAGCCTCTGGACAGGGGGAGGGAACACCATATATTTT.

This clone was observed a few times. The rearrangement uses TRBV27 and TRBJ1-2; 8 bases map to TRBD1. Germline values: CDR1 MNHEY, CDR2 SMNVEV (reference sequence). The V and J ends lost 8 bases and 5 bases, in that order; junction bases with no gene match: 7. This CDR3 is built from 13 residues. CDR3 residues: CASGDRGGYGYTF. CDR3 nucleotides: TGTGCCAGCGGAGACAGGGGTGGGTATGGCTACACCTTC.

The rearrangement links TRBV5-1 to TRBJ2-7; 7 bases match TRBD1. Germline V CDR1 and CDR2: SGHRS, YFSETQ. V trimming: 5 bases; J trimming: 4 bases; junction bases outside the gene matches: 12. The CDR3 contains 15 residues. The CDR3 reads CASRFTTGSSYEQYF. The CDR3 nucleotides read TGCGCCAGCAGATTCACGACAGGGTCGAGTTACGAGCAGTACTTC.

V usage is TRBV30 and J usage is TRBJ2-5; unclear D gene. The germline V gene has CDR1 GTSNPN and CDR2 SVGIG (reference sequence). The CDR3 spans 12 residues. V lost 2 bases and J lost 5, with 9 bases in between. The CDR3: CAWSLPPETQYF. CDR3 DNA sequence: TGTGCCTGGAGTCTACCCCCGGAGACCCAGTACTTC.

This sequence joins TRBV11-2 and TRBJ2-3; perhaps TRBD1 as D (6 bases). From germline, CDR1 is SGHAT and CDR2 FQNNGV. The V gene lost 4 bases and the J gene lost 2 bases, with 16 bases spanning the gap. The CDR3 is made up of 16 amino acids. The CDR3, as DNA: TGTGCCAGCAGCTCCACAGGGAAGTGGGACACAGATACGCAGTATTTT. This gives the protein CASSSTGKWDTDTQYF.

The V call is TRBV7-9, the J call TRBJ1-3, with TRBD1 identical over 7 bases. Germline CDR1 SEHNR, CDR2 FQNEAQ (reference sequence). The CDR3 is 16 residues long. The V and J ends lost 5 bases and 0 bases, in that order; junction bases with no gene match: 7. This CDR3 reads CASSPRDSLSGNTIYF. Here the CDR3 DNA reads TGTGCCAGCAGCCCCCGGGACAGTCTCTCTGGAAACACCATATATTTT.

This clone has more than one count but fewer than ten. The gene calls are TRBV6-1 and TRBJ1-3, with D possibly being TRBD1 (5 bases). The CDR3 sequence is 16 residues long. From germline, CDR1 is MNHNS and CDR2 SASEGT. Trimming pared 0 bases from V and 0 bases from J, leaving 9 bases between. CDR3 nucleotide sequence: TGTGCCAGCAGTGAAGCTGGGGCTGACTCTGGAAACACCATATATTTT. It codes for CASSEAGADSGNTIYF.

The V and J genes are TRBV7-8 and TRBJ2-2; 10 bases align to TRBD2. The CDR3 sequence is 15 residues long. J gave up 6 bases and V 5 bases, and 6 bases lay outside the gene matches. CDR1 and CDR2 (germline): SGHVS, FQNEAQ. The CDR3 region has the DNA TGTGCCAGCAGCACATTAGCGGGAGGTGCCGGGGAGCTGTTTTTT. Translating gives CASSTLAGGAGELFF.

V is TRBV6-4 and J is TRBJ2-2, with 9 nucleotides matching TRBD2. With 6 bases clipped from V and 5 bases from J, the junction kept 4 bases outside the gene matches. The length of the CDR3 is 14 residues. Looked up from germline, CDR1 is MRHNA and CDR2 is SNTAGT. The CDR3 loop is CASRELAGTGELFF. CDR3 coding DNA: TGTGCCAGCAGGGAGCTAGCGGGGACCGGGGAGCTGTTTTTT.

The chain has TRBV5-1 and TRBJ2-1; 7 nucleotides line up with TRBD1. V trimming: 0 bases; J trimming: 3 bases; junction bases outside the gene matches: 0. CDR3 size: 14 residues. Germline lookup yields CDR1 SGHRS and CDR2 YFSETQ. As DNA, the CDR3 is TGCGCCAGCAGCTTGGGGACAGGCTACAATGAGCAGTTCTTC. This translates into CASSLGTGYNEQFF.

The chain is built from TRBV7-6 and TRBJ2-7, with 8 bases matching TRBD2. With 5 bases clipped from V and 6 bases from J, the junction kept 15 bases outside the gene matches. The length of the CDR3 is 16 residues. Germline V gene sequence: CDR1 SGHVS, CDR2 FNYEAQ. DNA of the CDR3: TGTGCCAGCAGCCTACTTAGCGGGGTCCTACCTACCGAGCAGTACTTC. Protein: CASSLLSGVLPTEQYF.

The count of this clone is one. The CDR3 coding sequence is TGTGCCAGCCGGATCGCGGGGGACACTGAAGCTTTCTTT. Its translation is CASRIAGDTEAFF. This sequence joins TRBV18 and TRBJ1-1, with D maybe TRBD1 (5 bases). Per the germline V gene, CDR1 is KGHSH and CDR2 is LQKENI. Trimming removed 8 bases at V and 3 bases at J, with 13 bases between. The CDR3 has 13 residues.

Notes on this clone: At one end, the junction sequence differs from germline, possibly due to a read error. The chain couples TRBV9 to TRBJ1-6; 8 nucleotides line up with TRBD1. CDR3 size: 11 residues. From germline, CDR1 is SGDLS and CDR2 YYNGEE. This CDR3 is CASSVRDRGLF. For the CDR3, the DNA is TGTGCCAGCAGCGTCAGAGACAGGGGTTTGTTT.

The table lists this clone with a count of one. The rearrangement links TRBV29-1 to TRBJ2-3; 11 bases fit TRBD2. Trimming cost V 2 bases and J 2 bases; bases outside gene matches: 6. The CDR3 runs to 16 residues. CDR1 and CDR2 (germline): SQVTM, ANQGSEA. The DNA for the CDR3 is TGCAGCGTTGAACCCACGACTAGCGGGGTCACAGATACGCAGTATTTT. It translates to CSVEPTTSGVTDTQYF.

This clone was seen a handful of times. This chain connects TRBV27 to TRBJ1-2; TRBD1 matches 9 bases. This CDR3 has 17 amino acids. The germline CDR1 and CDR2 sequences are MNHEY and SMNVEV (reference sequence). The V segment lost 2 bases and the J segment 4 bases; nucleotides outside the gene matches: 11. The CDR3 region has the DNA TGTGCCAGCAGTTTAGTTAACGAGGTGGGACAGGGCTATGGCTACACCTTC. This codes for CASSLVNEVGQGYGYTF.

This chain connects TRBV7-3 to TRBJ2-7; 7 nucleotides agree with TRBD1. Germline V gene lookup returns CDR1 SGHTA and CDR2 FQGTGA. The CDR3 length is 15 residues. V shed 5 bases and J 7 bases; nucleotides not matched to a gene: 14. CDR3 nucleotides: TGTGCCAGCAGCCCTAAAGAGGGACAGTGGAAAGAGCAGTACTTC. As protein: CASSPKEGQWKEQYF. The variable domain in full, completed from reference TRBV7-3 and TRBJ2-7, reads GAGVSQTPSNKVTEKGKYVELRCDPISGHTALYWYRQSLGQGPEFLIYFQGTGAADDSGLPNDRFFAVRPEGSVSTLKIQRTERGDSAVYLCASSPKEGQWKEQYFGPGTRLTVT.

This chain connects TRBV11-3 to TRBJ2-3, with 9 bases matching TRBD2. The V gene end was trimmed by 1 base and the J gene end by 0 bases; junction bases not matched to a gene: 2. Germline CDR1 reads SGHNT; CDR2 reads YENEEA. The length of the CDR3 is 16 residues. DNA for the CDR3: TGTGCCAGCAGCTTAGGTCTAGCGGGGAGCACAGATACGCAGTATTTT. Amino acids: CASSLGLAGSTDTQYF.

The chain carries TRBV10-3 and TRBJ1-2; 8 bases align to TRBD1. CDR1 is ENHRY and CDR2 is SYGVKD in the germline V gene. Trimming at V came to 7 bases and at J to 8 bases, leaving 18 bases not matched to a gene. CDR3 size: 16 residues. CDR3: CAITPGTGNSMGGYTF. The CDR3 DNA reads as TGTGCCATCACTCCCGGGACAGGCAATTCAATGGGCGGCTACACCTTC.

V gene TRBV6-6 combines with J gene TRBJ2-7, with D maybe TRBD2 (7 bases). This CDR3 has 15 residues. The germline CDR1 and CDR2 sequences are MNHNY and SVGAGI (reference sequence). Trimming took 0 bases from V and 0 from J, leaving 9 bases between them. The CDR3 DNA reads as TGTGCCAGCAGTTACTCGGGGGGGCTCTCCTACGAGCAGTACTTC. It yields the protein CASSYSGGLSYEQYF.

The rearrangement links TRBV28 to TRBJ2-3; TRBD1 agrees at 7 bases. The trim removed 6 bases at V and 2 bases at J, leaving 8 bases unmatched. The germline V gene has CDR1 MDHEN and CDR2 SYDVKM. The CDR3 has 15 residues. DNA for the CDR3: TGTGCCAGCAGCCCCCCGACAGGGTCCACAGATACGCAGTATTTT. Translating it yields CASSPPTGSTDTQYF.

This clone qualifies as medium-sized. V is TRBV15 and J is TRBJ1-4; weak D call: TRBD1 (5 bases). This CDR3 spans 12 amino acids. Germline loops: CDR1 LNHNV, CDR2 YYDKDF (reference sequence). Between the trimmed V and J ends, which lost 1 base and 14 bases, there was a span of 11 bases. CDR3 protein: CATSRVGSGLFF. CDR3 nucleotide sequence: TGTGCCACCAGCAGAGTGGGGTCAGGGCTGTTTTTT.